These 3 T cell receptor beta chains were sequenced from one sample in a study of control samples from healthy donors and cancer patients (dated by TCRdb to 2020 to 2022). Receptor libraries were prepared by the immunoSEQ multiplex PCR assay. TCRdb carries this immuneACCESS record with in-frame sequences only. Its versions omit some clonotypes, under half of them owing to an unresolved V gene in the studies checked, with the rest unexplained. The sample has fewer than 80,000 clones on record, 90% of them singletons. The ten largest clonotypes hold roughly 5.6% of the sample. Sequenced input: PBMCs. Source of these receptors: a man in his sixties with colorectal cancer.

The V call is TRBV5-5, the J call TRBJ1-2, with 10 nucleotides matching TRBD1. The CDR3 has 15 amino acids. CDR1 and CDR2 (germline): SGHKS, YYEKEE (reference sequence). The V gene end was trimmed by 6 bases and the J gene end by 5 bases; junction bases not matched to a gene: 10. The CDR3 spells CASTTWTGGVYGYTF. For the CDR3, the DNA is TGTGCCAGCACCACATGGACAGGGGGGGTATATGGCTACACCTTC.

The V and J genes are TRBV7-2 and TRBJ2-5; D might be TRBD2 (7 bases). This CDR3 comprises 15 residues. V shed 3 bases and J shed 5 bases, with 16 bases lying between them. The germline CDR1 and CDR2 sequences are SGHTA and FQGNSA. The CDR3 DNA sequence: TGTGCCAGCAGCTTTATAGGGGGGGCATTTGAGACCCAGTACTTC. It encodes CASSFIGGAFETQYF.

Only a few counts were recorded for this clone. The V and J genes are TRBV7-8 and TRBJ2-2; 7 bases line up with TRBD2. The CDR3 runs 20 residues. The germline V gene encodes CDR1 SGHVS and CDR2 FQNEAQ. V lost 5 bases and J lost 5; bases outside the gene matches: 23. The CDR3 bases are TGTGCCAGCAGCACAACCCTGGGAGGGTATCGTTCGCGGGGGACCGGGGAGCTGTTTTTT. It is translated as CASSTTLGGYRSRGTGELFF.